These T cell receptor beta chains were read from a single sample in a study of T cells in Graves' hyperthyroidism and ophthalmopathy. TCRdb reprocessed the multiplex PCR reads via MiXCR and lists one record per CDR3 protein. Among hundreds of thousands of distinct CDR3 sequences listed, 46% were seen once. Sequencing was done on a sample of peripheral blood or thyroid tissue (not recorded which). The receptors come from a woman aged 18-29 years with Graves' hyperthyroidism. Both conserved end residues are trimmed from each CDR3. The size entry is marked missing in some rows and otherwise reads once, few, many or a size class.

TRBJ2-7	few	13	TRBV19	ASSLGTSGDYEQY
TRBJ2-5	-	15	TRBV20-1	SAKKASGTAQSGTQY
TRBJ2-7	few	12	TRBV2	ASSEGPGTYEQY
TRBJ2-6	-	12	TRBV7-9	ASSPGTGSYVLT
TRBJ2-7	-	14	TRBV4-3	ASSQESLADFYEQY
TRBJ1-2	-	7	TRBV29-1	SAGGGYT
TRBJ2-7	many	12	TRBV2	ASSERLRTYEQY
TRBJ1-2	-	11	TRBV29-1	SAAGTGWDGYT
TRBJ1-5	many	13	TRBV24-1	ATSAAGPSDQPQH
TRBJ2-5	many	14	TRBV25-1	ASSAFLLADQETQY
TRBJ1-1	few	12	TRBV2	ASRVSREDKRAF
TRBJ2-7	few	12	TRBV2	ASSEVAGIYEQY
TRBJ1-6	-	14	TRBV24-1	ASSDPRGSGDSPLH
TRBJ2-7	few	12	TRBV7-6	ASSHEGLTYEQY
TRBJ2-6	-	13	TRBV12-3/TRBV12-4	ASSRVSSGANVLT
TRBJ1-1	many	12	TRBV15	ATTEDRAGTEAF
TRBJ2-2	-	15	TRBV29-1	SLWTSGRFRETGELF
TRBJ1-3	few	14	TRBV12-3/TRBV12-4	ASSSEQGAGGNTIY
TRBJ2-7	many	10	TRBV7-6	ASSLGAYEQY
TRBJ2-5	-	16	TRBV7-2	ASSHQGLAGVGQETQY
TRBJ1-2	many	11	TRBV7-9	ASSFAQARGYT
TRBJ2-7	-	14	TRBV7-3	ASSQGPGRSSYEQY